This TCR beta chain was identified in a study of T cells after yellow fever vaccination. Broader study findings: Abundant contaminating clonotypes from the bulk population could appear in FACS-sorted repertoires. Boosting was followed by the reappearance of most primary-vaccination clones (under 97% CD4, about 88% CD8).

The germline V and J ends were trimmed by 0 bases and 0 bases, with 6 bases remaining between them. Looked up from germline, CDR1 is SGHRS and CDR2 is YFSETQ. The CDR3 is 15 residues long. Via MiXCR, TCRdb re-called the 5' RACE reads, giving one row per CDR3 protein. The table shows about 130,000 distinct CDR3 sequences, with under 8.5% occurring only once. In this sample, this clonotype turned up many times. Its matching antigen is unknown. The TCR comes from a man aged 18 to 30 who received the YFV17D yellow fever vaccine. Material: CD4+ T cells sorted from PBMCs, obtained roughly 10 days after the first yellow fever vaccination. V and J are TRBV5-1 and TRBJ2-2; D is unclear. As DNA, the CDR3 is TGCGCCAGCAGCTTGGAAGGTCCGAACACCGGGGAGCTGTTTTTT. Its protein product is CASSLEGPNTGELFF.